Below, 13 T cell receptor beta chains from the same sample are listed, as sequenced in a study of blood T cell repertoires in COVID-19. The method was immunoSEQ multiplex PCR; TCRdb's version includes in-frame clones alone and lacks a portion of them. The sample records around 260,000 clones, about nine tenths being singletons. The material sequenced was peripheral blood. These receptors were taken from a woman aged 40 to 55 who had recovered from COVID-19.

The chain combines TRBV13 with TRBJ2-7; 10 nucleotides agree with TRBD2. Germline V lookup: CDR1 PRHDT, CDR2 FYEKMQ (reference sequence). V dropped 4 bases and J dropped 4; count of bases not matched to a gene: 4. The CDR3 covers 14 residues. CDR3 sequence (DNA): TGTGCCAGCAGCTCTACTAGCGGGAAGTACGAGCAGTACTTC. Translated, it gives CASSSTSGKYEQYF.

The rearrangement links TRBV29-1 to TRBJ2-5; a possible D gene is TRBD2 (6 bases). The V gene lost 8 bases and the J gene lost 11 bases, with 18 bases spanning the gap. Germline-derived CDR1 and CDR2 are SQVTM and ANQGSEA. This CDR3 contains 11 residues. Written as DNA, the CDR3 is TGCAGCACTACCACGGGGGTAGATCAGTACTTC. Translated: CSTTTGVDQYF.

The chain joins TRBV30 to TRBJ2-5, with 8 bases aligning to TRBD2. CDR1 and CDR2 (germline): GTSNPN, SVGIG (reference sequence). Trimming at V came to 5 bases and at J to 5 bases, leaving 13 bases not matched to a gene. This CDR3 has 15 residues. The CDR3 DNA follows: TGTGCCTGGGCGGGGGGAGGCAGCCTGGGGGAGACCCAGTACTTC. Translation: CAWAGGGSLGETQYF.

This chain joins TRBV9 and TRBJ2-5; TRBD2 matches 10 bases. V dropped 0 bases and J dropped 5; count of bases not matched to a gene: 4. The germline V gene has CDR1 SGDLS and CDR2 YYNGEE. This CDR3 is built from 15 residues. This CDR3 is CASSVEPGLAETQYF. The CDR3 region has the DNA TGTGCCAGCAGCGTAGAACCGGGACTAGCGGAGACCCAGTACTTC.

The gene calls are TRBV27 and TRBJ2-7, with D perhaps TRBD2 (6 bases). Per the germline V gene, CDR1 is MNHEY and CDR2 is SMNVEV (reference sequence). Trimming took off 0 bases at V and 2 bases at J, with 14 bases between the two ends. This CDR3 comprises 16 residues. The CDR3 coding sequence is TGTGCCAGCAGTTTATCTTTGGCGGGACCAGCCTACGAGCAGTACTTC. Protein sequence: CASSLSLAGPAYEQYF.

This clone appeared once. The genes are TRBV7-8 and TRBJ2-4; TRBD2 matches at 7 bases. CDR1 and CDR2 from the germline V gene are SGHVS and FQNEAQ. This CDR3 spans 16 amino acids. V was clipped by 4 bases and J by 0 bases; unmatched bases: 6. This CDR3 reads CASSSNTGGAKNIQYF. The DNA of the CDR3 is TGTGCCAGCAGCTCGAACACGGGGGGAGCCAAAAACATTCAGTACTTC.

The V gene is TRBV30, the J gene TRBJ1-2; 8 bases map to TRBD1. CDR1 GTSNPN and CDR2 SVGIG come from the germline V gene (reference sequence). The ends lost 1 base at V and 5 bases at J; junction bases unmatched: 6. CDR3 length: 14 residues. The CDR3 region has the DNA TGTGCCTGGAGTGATCAGGGGGCAGGGTATGGCTACACCTTC. Translation: CAWSDQGAGYGYTF.

In this sample, this clone turned up once. The V call is TRBV5-1, the J call TRBJ1-1; weak D call: TRBD1 (5 bases). The germline gives CDR1 SGHRS, CDR2 YFSETQ. The CDR3 sequence is 13 residues long. V was clipped by 0 bases and J by 3 bases, with 6 bases between them. CDR3 bases: TGCGCCAGCAGCTTGGCGGGGGACACTGAAGCTTTCTTT. It translates to CASSLAGDTEAFF.

The rearrangement links TRBV10-3 to TRBJ2-7, with TRBD2 matching 13 bases. The CDR3 runs to 15 residues. Trimming removed 2 bases from V and 6 bases from J; junction bases left unmatched: 4. The germline CDR1 and CDR2 sequences are ENHRY and SYGVKD. Here the CDR3 reads CAISERTSGSSEQYF. CDR3 nucleotide sequence: TGTGCCATCAGTGAGAGGACTAGCGGGAGTAGCGAGCAGTACTTC.

The chain carries TRBV5-4 and TRBJ2-7; 10 bases fit TRBD1. Per the germline V gene, CDR1 is SGHNT and CDR2 is YYREEE (reference sequence). With 6 bases clipped from V and 7 bases from J, the junction kept 13 bases outside the gene matches. The CDR3 is 15 residues long. Here the CDR3 DNA reads TGTGCCAGCACTCCCGGGGGGACAGGGGCACGGGAGCAGTACTTC. Translation gives CASTPGGTGAREQYF.

This chain connects TRBV9 to TRBJ2-1, with 10 bases that match TRBD1. Germline V lookup: CDR1 SGDLS, CDR2 YYNGEE. Germline trimming cut 0 bases from V and 4 bases from J; bases unmatched to any gene: 4. The CDR3 has 16 residues. The CDR3 reads CASSVEWDRGYNEQFF. In DNA form, the CDR3 reads TGTGCCAGCAGCGTAGAGTGGGACAGGGGTTACAATGAGCAGTTCTTC.

This clone appeared a few times. This chain connects TRBV5-6 to TRBJ1-5; TRBD1 matches 11 bases. V dropped 3 bases and J dropped 3; count of bases not matched to a gene: 5. Germline loops: CDR1 SGHDT, CDR2 YYEEEE. The CDR3 consists of 16 residues. CDR3 nucleotides: TGTGCCAGCAGCTGGGGGACAGGGGGGATCAATCAGCCCCAGCATTTT. Protein product: CASSWGTGGINQPQHF.

The CDR3, as DNA: TGTGCCAGCAGCGTAGCTGCGATAGCAGAAGATACGCAGTATTTT. Translated, it gives CASSVAAIAEDTQYF. The chain employs TRBV9 and TRBJ2-3, with D uncertain. Germline V gene lookup returns CDR1 SGDLS and CDR2 YYNGEE. Trimming left V 0 bases short and J 5 bases short, with 13 bases between. This CDR3 spans 15 amino acids.